The 9 T cell receptor beta chains below were found in one sample sequenced in a study of identical twins. TCRdb itself ran the 5' RACE reads through MiXCR, one entry per CDR3 protein. The table shows roughly 1.6 million distinct CDR3 sequences, with about 31% occurring only once. Material: cord blood. Every receptor here comes from a newborn girl in good health.

The chain uses TRBV4-2 and TRBJ2-1, with 7 bases aligning to TRBD2. Germline V gene data show CDR1 as LGHNA and CDR2 as YNFKEQ. Trimming at V came to 3 bases and at J to 1 base, leaving 6 bases not matched to a gene. The CDR3 runs to 16 residues. In DNA, the CDR3 is TGTGCCAGCAGCCAGACCCCGGGGGGTTCCTACAATGAGCAGTTCTTC. This codes for CASSQTPGGSYNEQFF.

V and J are TRBV19 and TRBJ2-5, with 11 bases aligning to TRBD2. Losses at the gene ends were 3 bases for V and 11 bases for J; bases not matched to a gene: 20. CDR1 is LNHDA, CDR2 SQIVND, per germline (reference sequence). This CDR3 comprises 18 residues. Written as DNA, the CDR3 is TGTGCCAGTAGTATGGAGGCTCCTAGCGGGAGGTTTTACAATGAGCAGTACTTC. Amino acid sequence: CASSMEAPSGRFYNEQYF.

This clonotype was detected many times. V usage is TRBV4-2 and J usage is TRBJ1-2, with D possibly TRBD1 on 5 matching bases. V lost 0 bases and J 5 bases, leaving 16 bases between the germline ends. Germline CDR1 and CDR2: LGHNA and YNFKEQ. This CDR3 is built from 16 residues. The CDR3 region has the DNA TGTGCCAGCAGCCAAGAAATACGGGGCCCCCCATATGGCTACACCTTC. Protein: CASSQEIRGPPYGYTF.

A few counts support this clonotype. The CDR3, as DNA: TGTGCCAGCAGCGCCGGACTGCCCAATGAGCAGTACTTC. Translated, it gives CASSAGLPNEQYF. The V call is TRBV9, the J call TRBJ2-5, with D possibly being TRBD2 (5 bases). The germline gives CDR1 SGDLS, CDR2 YYNGEE. This CDR3 region has 13 residues. The V end was cut by 3 bases, the J end by 11 bases, with 17 bases between.

As to this clonotype: One end of the junction varies from germline; a read error may be responsible. This rearrangement joins TRBV20-1 to TRBJ2-5, with 12 positions matching TRBD2. The CDR3 spans 15 residues. Per germline, CDR1 DFQATT and CDR2 SNEGSKA (reference sequence). The CDR3 is CSARVRLAGEEAQYF. The DNA for the CDR3 is TGCAGTGCTAGAGTTAGACTAGCGGGAGAAGAGGCCCAGTACTTC.

Only a few counts were recorded for this clonotype. The gene calls are TRBV9 and TRBJ2-7, with D perhaps matching TRBD1 (5 bases). CDR1 is SGDLS, CDR2 YYNGEE, per germline. The CDR3 length is 15 residues. Trimming took 0 bases from V and 3 from J, leaving 13 bases between them. The CDR3 nucleotides read TGTGCCAGCAGCGTAGCTTCAGGGCACTACTACGAGCAGTACTTC. It is translated as CASSVASGHYYEQYF.

This clonotype was observed at least ten times. The chain employs TRBV11-2 and TRBJ1-6; D unclear. CDR1 SGHAT and CDR2 FQNNGV come from the germline V gene. V dropped 2 bases and J dropped 7 bases, with 9 bases sitting between them. The CDR3 extends over 14 amino acids. As DNA, the CDR3 is TGTGCCAGCAGCTTAAATGGAGGCAATTCACCCCTCCACTTT. Translated, it gives CASSLNGGNSPLHF.

This clonotype came up a few times. The V gene is TRBV20-1, the J gene TRBJ2-7; the match to TRBD2 covers 11 bases. The CDR3 has 15 residues. Germline CDR1 is DFQATT and CDR2 is SNEGSKA (reference sequence). The junction had 9 bases not matched to a gene; V was cut back by 3 bases and J by 5 bases. The DNA of the CDR3 is TGCAGTGCTAGCCCTCTGGGACTAGCGGCAAACGAGCAGTACTTC. It encodes CSASPLGLAANEQYF.

This chain connects TRBV20-1 to TRBJ1-6; D uncertain. Germline values: CDR1 DFQATT, CDR2 SNEGSKA (reference sequence). The CDR3 runs to 15 residues. Trimming shortened V by 5 bases and J by 6 bases, and 17 bases separated the two germline ends. The CDR3 region has the DNA TGCAGTGCTTCTGGTACGGGCTCGCGTAATTCACCCCTCCACTTT. As protein: CSASGTGSRNSPLHF.